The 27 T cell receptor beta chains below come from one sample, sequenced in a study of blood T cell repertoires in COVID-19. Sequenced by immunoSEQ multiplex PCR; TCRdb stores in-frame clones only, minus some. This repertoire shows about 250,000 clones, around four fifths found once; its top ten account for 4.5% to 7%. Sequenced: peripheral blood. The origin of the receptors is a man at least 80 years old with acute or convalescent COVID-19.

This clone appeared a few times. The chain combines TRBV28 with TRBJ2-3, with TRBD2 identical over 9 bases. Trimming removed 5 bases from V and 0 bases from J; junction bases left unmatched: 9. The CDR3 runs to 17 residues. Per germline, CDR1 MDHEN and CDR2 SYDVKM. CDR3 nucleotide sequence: TGTGCCAGCAGTATGACTGGACTAGCGACTAGCACAGATACGCAGTATTTT. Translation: CASSMTGLATSTDTQYF.

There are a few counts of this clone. The CDR3 is CAISDLAGPRNNEQFF. The CDR3, as DNA: TGTGCCATCAGTGATCTAGCGGGTCCCAGAAACAATGAGCAGTTCTTC. This chain joins TRBV10-3 and TRBJ2-1; TRBD2 matches at 8 bases. The CDR3 runs 16 residues. Germline V CDR1 and CDR2: ENHRY, SYGVKD. The ends lost 3 bases at V and 5 bases at J; junction bases unmatched: 9.

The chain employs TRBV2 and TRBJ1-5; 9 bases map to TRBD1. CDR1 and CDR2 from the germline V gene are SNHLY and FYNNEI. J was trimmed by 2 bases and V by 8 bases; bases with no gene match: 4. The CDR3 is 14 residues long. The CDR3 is CASGGQGGNQPQHF. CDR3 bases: TGTGCCAGCGGGGGACAGGGAGGCAATCAGCCCCAGCATTTT.

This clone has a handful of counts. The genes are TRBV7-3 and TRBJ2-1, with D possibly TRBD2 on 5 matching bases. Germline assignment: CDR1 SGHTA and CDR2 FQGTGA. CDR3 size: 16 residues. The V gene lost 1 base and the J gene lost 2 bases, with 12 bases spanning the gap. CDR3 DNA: TGTGCCAGCAGCTTAATAGGCGGGCGCCCCTACAATGAGCAGTTCTTC. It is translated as CASSLIGGRPYNEQFF.

CDR3 DNA: TGCAGTGCTAGAGGGGGCCCGGGGCAGTACTTC. Residues: CSARGGPGQYF. The chain uses TRBV20-1 and TRBJ2-7, with D possibly matching TRBD1 (5 bases). Trimming took 1 base from V and 9 from J, leaving 10 bases between them. Looked up from germline, CDR1 is DFQATT and CDR2 is SNEGSKA (reference sequence). The CDR3 covers 11 residues.

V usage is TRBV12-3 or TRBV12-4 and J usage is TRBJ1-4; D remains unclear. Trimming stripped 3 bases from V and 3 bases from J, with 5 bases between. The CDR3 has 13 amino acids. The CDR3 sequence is CASSLLANEKLFF. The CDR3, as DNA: TGTGCCAGCAGTTTGTTAGCTAATGAAAAACTGTTTTTT.

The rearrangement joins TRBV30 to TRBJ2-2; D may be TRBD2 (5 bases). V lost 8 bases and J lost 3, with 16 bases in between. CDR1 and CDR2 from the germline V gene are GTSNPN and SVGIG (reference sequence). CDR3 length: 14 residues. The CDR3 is CARRPADYTGELFF. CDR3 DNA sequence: TGTGCCCGCCGCCCAGCGGACTACACCGGGGAGCTGTTTTTT.

This CDR3 reads CASSLLQGSNQPQHF. Written as DNA, the CDR3 is TGTGCCAGCAGCTTATTACAGGGTAGCAATCAGCCCCAGCATTTT. The rearrangement uses TRBV6-5 and TRBJ1-5; perhaps TRBD1 as D (6 bases). This CDR3 has 15 amino acids. The V and J ends lost 6 bases and 0 bases respectively, with 12 bases between them. Germline V gives CDR1 MNHEY, CDR2 SVGAGI.

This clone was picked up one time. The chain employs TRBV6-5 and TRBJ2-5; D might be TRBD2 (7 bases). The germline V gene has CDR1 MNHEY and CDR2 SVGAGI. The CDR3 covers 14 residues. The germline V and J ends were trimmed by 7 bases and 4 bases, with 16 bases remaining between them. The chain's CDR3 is CASIVGGQGETQYF. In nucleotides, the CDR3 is TGTGCCAGCATCGTGGGGGGGCAAGGAGAGACCCAGTACTTC.

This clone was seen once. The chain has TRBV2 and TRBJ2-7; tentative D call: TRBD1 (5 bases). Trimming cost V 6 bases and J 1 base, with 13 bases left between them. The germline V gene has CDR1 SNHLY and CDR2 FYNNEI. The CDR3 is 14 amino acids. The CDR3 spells CASRDNLASYEQYF. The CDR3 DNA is TGTGCCAGCAGGGACAACCTCGCTTCCTACGAGCAGTACTTC.

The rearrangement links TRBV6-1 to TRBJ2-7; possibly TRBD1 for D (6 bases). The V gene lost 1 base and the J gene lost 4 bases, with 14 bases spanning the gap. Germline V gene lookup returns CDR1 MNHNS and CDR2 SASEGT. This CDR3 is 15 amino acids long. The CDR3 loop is CASSEGGTGRYEQYF. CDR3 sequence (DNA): TGTGCCAGCAGTGAAGGGGGCACAGGGAGATACGAGCAGTACTTC.

The CDR3 DNA sequence: TGTGCCAGCAGTGACCGGACAGGGGGAGATGAAAAACTGTTTTTT. Translation: CASSDRTGGDEKLFF. The chain has TRBV6-6 and TRBJ1-4; 10 nucleotides match TRBD1. In germline, CDR1 is MNHNY, CDR2 SVGAGI (reference sequence). The ends lost 5 bases at V and 6 bases at J; junction bases unmatched: 6. CDR3 length: 15 amino acids.

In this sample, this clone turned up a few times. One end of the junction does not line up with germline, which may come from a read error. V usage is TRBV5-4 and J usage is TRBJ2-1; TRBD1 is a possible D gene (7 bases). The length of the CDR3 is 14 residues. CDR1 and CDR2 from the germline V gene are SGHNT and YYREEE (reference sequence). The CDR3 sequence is CASSLVEGALPNLF. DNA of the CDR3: TGTGCCAGCAGCTTGGTGGAGGGGGCTCTCCCTAATCTCTTC.

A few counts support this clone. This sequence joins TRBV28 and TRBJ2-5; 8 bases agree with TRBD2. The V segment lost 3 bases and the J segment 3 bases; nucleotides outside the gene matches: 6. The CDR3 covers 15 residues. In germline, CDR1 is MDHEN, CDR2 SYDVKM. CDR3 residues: CASSFLAGGEETQYF. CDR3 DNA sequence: TGTGCCAGCAGTTTCTTGGCGGGAGGCGAAGAGACCCAGTACTTC.

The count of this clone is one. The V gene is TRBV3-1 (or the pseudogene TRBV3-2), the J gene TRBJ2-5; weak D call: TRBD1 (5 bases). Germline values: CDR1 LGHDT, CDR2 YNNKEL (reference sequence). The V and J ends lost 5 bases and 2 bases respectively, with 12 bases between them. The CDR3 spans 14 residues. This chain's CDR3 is CASSVRGFQETQYF. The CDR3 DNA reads TGTGCCAGCAGCGTAAGGGGATTTCAAGAGACCCAGTACTTC.

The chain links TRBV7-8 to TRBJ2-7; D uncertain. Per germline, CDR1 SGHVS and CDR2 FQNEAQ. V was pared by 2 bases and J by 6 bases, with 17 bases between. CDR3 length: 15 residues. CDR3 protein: CASSLSGGSIGEQYF. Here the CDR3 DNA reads TGTGCCAGCAGCTTAAGTGGCGGCTCTATAGGCGAGCAGTACTTC.

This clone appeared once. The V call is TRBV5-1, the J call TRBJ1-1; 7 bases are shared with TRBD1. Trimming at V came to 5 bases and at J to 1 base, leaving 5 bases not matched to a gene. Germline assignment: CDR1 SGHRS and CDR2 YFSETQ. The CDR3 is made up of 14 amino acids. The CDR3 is CASRNRGGNTEAFF. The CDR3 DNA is TGCGCCAGCAGGAACAGGGGAGGGAACACTGAAGCTTTCTTT.

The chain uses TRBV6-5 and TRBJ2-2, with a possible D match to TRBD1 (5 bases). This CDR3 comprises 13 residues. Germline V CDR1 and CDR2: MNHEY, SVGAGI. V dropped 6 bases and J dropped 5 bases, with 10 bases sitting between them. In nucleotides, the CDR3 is TGTGCCAGCAGAACAGGAGCTACCGGGGAGCTGTTTTTT. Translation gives CASRTGATGELFF.

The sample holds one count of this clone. The CDR3 nucleotides are TGTGCCAGCAGAACGGGGACAGGGGGTTGGAACACTGAAGCTTTCTTT. It codes for CASRTGTGGWNTEAFF. The chain has TRBV28 and TRBJ1-1; 11 bases agree with TRBD1. Trimming removed 6 bases from V and 1 base from J; junction bases left unmatched: 7. From germline, CDR1 is MDHEN and CDR2 SYDVKM. The CDR3 length is 16 residues.

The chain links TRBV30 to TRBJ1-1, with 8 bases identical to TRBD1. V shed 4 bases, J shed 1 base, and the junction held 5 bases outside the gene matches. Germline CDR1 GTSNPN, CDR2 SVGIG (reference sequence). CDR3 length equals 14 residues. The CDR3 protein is CAWTPGQANTEAFF. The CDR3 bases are TGTGCCTGGACTCCGGGACAGGCGAACACTGAAGCTTTCTTT.

The CDR3 protein is CASSPNRDGEKLFF. CDR3 DNA: TGTGCCAGCTCACCGAACAGGGACGGAGAAAAACTGTTTTTT. The chain recombines TRBV18 with TRBJ1-4, with D perhaps TRBD1 (6 bases). Per the germline V gene, CDR1 is KGHSH and CDR2 is LQKENI. The CDR3 contains 14 residues. V lost 3 bases to trimming and J lost 8 bases, with 13 bases between them.

In DNA, the CDR3 is TGTGCCAGCAGCCTCTCAGGGACCGGGGAGCTGTTTTTT. It specifies CASSLSGTGELFF. The genes are TRBV11-2 and TRBJ2-2, with D tentatively TRBD1 (5 bases). The CDR3 extends over 13 amino acids. Germline V gives CDR1 SGHAT, CDR2 FQNNGV. Trimming pared 5 bases from V and 5 bases from J, leaving 9 bases between.

The CDR3 DNA sequence: TGTGCCAGCAGCCCTCTGGACAGGGTGGATGGCTACACCTTC. Its translation is CASSPLDRVDGYTF. The chain recombines TRBV11-2 with TRBJ1-2; 8 bases line up with TRBD1. CDR1 SGHAT and CDR2 FQNNGV come from the germline V gene. The CDR3 contains 14 residues. The junction had 8 bases not matched to a gene; V was cut back by 5 bases and J by 6 bases.

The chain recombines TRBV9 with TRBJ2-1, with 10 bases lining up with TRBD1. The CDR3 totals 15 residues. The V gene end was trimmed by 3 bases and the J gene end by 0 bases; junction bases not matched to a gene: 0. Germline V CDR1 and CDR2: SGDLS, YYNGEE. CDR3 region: CASSGTGGSYNEQFF. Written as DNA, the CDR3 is TGTGCCAGCAGCGGGACAGGGGGCTCCTACAATGAGCAGTTCTTC.

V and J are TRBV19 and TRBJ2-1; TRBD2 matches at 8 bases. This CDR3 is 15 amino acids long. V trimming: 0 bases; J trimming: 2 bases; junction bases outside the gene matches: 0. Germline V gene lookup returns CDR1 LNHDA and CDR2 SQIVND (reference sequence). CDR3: CASSIDSGAYNEQFF. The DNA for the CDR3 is TGTGCCAGTAGTATAGATAGCGGGGCCTACAATGAGCAGTTCTTC.

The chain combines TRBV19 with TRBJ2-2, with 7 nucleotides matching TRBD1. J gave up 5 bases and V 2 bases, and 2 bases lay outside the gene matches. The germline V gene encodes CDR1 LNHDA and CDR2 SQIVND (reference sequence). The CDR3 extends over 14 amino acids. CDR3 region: CASSITGVTGELFF. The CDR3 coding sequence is TGTGCCAGTAGTATAACAGGGGTTACCGGGGAGCTGTTTTTT.

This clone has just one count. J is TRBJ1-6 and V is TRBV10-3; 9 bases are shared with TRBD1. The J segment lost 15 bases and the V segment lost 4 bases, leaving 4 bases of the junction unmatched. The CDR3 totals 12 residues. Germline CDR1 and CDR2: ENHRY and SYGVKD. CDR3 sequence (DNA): TGTGCCATCAGTGTGGGACAGGGCGGCCTCCACTTT. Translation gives CAISVGQGGLHF.